These 13 T cell receptor beta chains share one sample of origin, sequenced in a study of blood T cells in healthy people across ages. Together with a sample-barcoded 5' primer, a J-beta primer mix was included in a second PCR lasting about 6 to 11 cycles. TCRdb processed the 5' RACE reads anew with MiXCR; each CDR3 protein has one entry. Here the sample spans some 640,000 distinct CDR3 sequences, under 30% being singletons. The sample was blood. Source of these receptors: a woman of 80 years or more in good health.

The V and J genes are TRBV25-1 and TRBJ2-2; TRBD1 matches 10 bases. CDR1 is MGHDK and CDR2 is SYGVNS in the germline V gene. The trim removed 3 bases at V and 5 bases at J, leaving 3 bases unmatched. The CDR3 consists of 15 residues. The CDR3 protein is CASSETGGFTGELFF. In nucleotides, the CDR3 is TGTGCCAGCAGTGAGACAGGGGGCTTTACCGGGGAGCTGTTTTTT.

The V and J genes are TRBV7-6 and TRBJ2-5; D possibly corresponds to TRBD1 (6 bases). This CDR3 has 14 residues. Trimming removed 3 bases from V and 5 bases from J, with 13 bases in between. The germline V gene has CDR1 SGHVS and CDR2 FNYEAQ. This CDR3 is CASSLDGTPETQYF. The CDR3, as DNA: TGTGCCAGCAGCTTGGATGGGACACCCGAGACCCAGTACTTC.

This chain links TRBV25-1 with TRBJ2-3; D uncertain. The germline V gene has CDR1 MGHDK and CDR2 SYGVNS. V lost 1 base to trimming and J lost 4 bases, with 12 bases between them. The CDR3 totals 15 residues. CDR3 bases: TGTGCCAGCAGTGAATCCAGATTAGGCCCAGATACGCAGTATTTT. Protein product: CASSESRLGPDTQYF.

The CDR3 DNA is TGTGCCAGCAGTCGTTGGGGACTCGGCGGGGAGCTGTTTTTT. Translated, it gives CASSRWGLGGELFF. The chain recombines TRBV27 with TRBJ2-2, with TRBD2 as a possible D gene (6 bases). V lost 5 bases, J lost 7 bases, and 14 bases lay in between. CDR1 MNHEY and CDR2 SMNVEV come from the germline V gene (reference sequence). This CDR3 contains 14 residues.

CDR3 sequence reads: CASGLDRTDPNTGELFF. The CDR3 DNA sequence: TGTGCTAGTGGTTTGGACAGGACAGACCCGAACACCGGGGAGCTGTTTTTT. The chain uses TRBV12-5 and TRBJ2-2, with a weak D call TRBD1 (6 bases). V was cut by 1 base and J by 0 bases, with 12 bases left in between. The CDR3 sequence is 17 residues long. The germline V gene has CDR1 LGHNT and CDR2 FRNRAP.

There are many counts of this clonotype. V and J are TRBV5-6 and TRBJ2-5, with TRBD1 matching over 7 bases. Unmatched junction bases numbered 25, after V lost 9 bases and J lost 5 bases. Germline V lookup: CDR1 SGHDT, CDR2 YYEEEE. The CDR3 runs to 18 residues. The CDR3 coding sequence is TGTGCCACCCAAAAGGGGCGAGTAGGGACAGTTGGTCGGGAGACCCAGTACTTC. Protein sequence: CATQKGRVGTVGRETQYF.

This clonotype was observed many times. This chain connects TRBV5-1 to TRBJ2-3; weak D call: TRBD2 (5 bases). This CDR3 region has 15 residues. V lost 4 bases and J lost 0, with 12 bases in between. Per germline, CDR1 SGHRS and CDR2 YFSETQ. CDR3 in DNA: TGCGCCAGCAGCCCAACGGGGTTTAGCACAGATACGCAGTATTTT. Translating it yields CASSPTGFSTDTQYF.

With regard to this clonotype: A read error may be the cause here, since a much bigger clone is one base away. This chain joins TRBV6-2 or TRBV6-3 and TRBJ2-1; 8 positions agree with TRBD2. The germline V gene has CDR1 MNHEY and CDR2 SVGEGT. This CDR3 has 15 residues. V shed 0 bases and J 9 bases; nucleotides not matched to a gene: 7. The CDR3 spells CASSYSRLAGGEQFF. The CDR3 bases are TGTGCCAGCAGTTACTCCCGGCTAGCGGGCGGTGAGCAGTTCTTC.

Points on this clonotype: One end of the junction is discordant with germline, which a read error may explain. V is TRBV2 and J is TRBJ1-1; no firm D call. The V gene's germline CDR1 is SNHLY and CDR2 FYNNEI. The CDR3 spans 15 residues. CDR3 in amino acids: CASRRRTSQEETQYF. In DNA, the CDR3 is TGTGCCAGCAGGCGGAGGACTAGTCAGGAAGAGACCCAGTACTTT.

Comments on this clonotype: A much larger clone is a single base away; this may be a read error. V gene TRBV4-3 combines with J gene TRBJ1-2; D is ambiguous. The CDR3 is 15 residues long. Germline-derived CDR1 and CDR2 are LGHNA and YSLEER. The CDR3 reads CASSQENSLNYGYNF. The CDR3 bases are TGCGCCAGCAGCCAAGAAAACAGCCTTAACTATGGCTACAACTTC.

This clonotype was seen many times. The gene calls are TRBV5-5 and TRBJ2-7; either TRBD1 or TRBD2 may fit D (5 bases each). CDR1 is SGHKS and CDR2 is YYEKEE in the germline V gene (reference sequence). The V and J ends lost 4 bases and 2 bases respectively, with 13 bases between them. The CDR3 totals 14 residues. CDR3 loop: CASSIRDRTYEQYF. CDR3 coding DNA: TGTGCCAGCAGCATCCGGGACCGCACCTACGAGCAGTACTTC.

As to this clonotype: A read error may explain this, as a much larger clone is one base away. The chain joins TRBV20-1 to TRBJ2-3; TRBD2 matches at 7 bases. Germline values: CDR1 DFQATT, CDR2 SNEGSKA (reference sequence). The CDR3 spans 15 residues. In nucleotides, the CDR3 is TGCGGTGCTATTGGGGCTAGCGGAAGCACAGATACGCAGTATTTT. This encodes CGAIGASGSTDTQYF.

This clonotype showed up many times. The CDR3 is CSAPQPLTTDTQYF. The DNA of the CDR3 is TGCAGTGCTCCACAGCCTCTTACCACAGATACGCAGTATTTT. The rearrangement links TRBV20-1 to TRBJ2-3; no reliable D call. CDR1 and CDR2 (germline): DFQATT, SNEGSKA (reference sequence). The CDR3 runs 14 residues. V lost 5 bases, J lost 2 bases, and 14 bases lay in between.